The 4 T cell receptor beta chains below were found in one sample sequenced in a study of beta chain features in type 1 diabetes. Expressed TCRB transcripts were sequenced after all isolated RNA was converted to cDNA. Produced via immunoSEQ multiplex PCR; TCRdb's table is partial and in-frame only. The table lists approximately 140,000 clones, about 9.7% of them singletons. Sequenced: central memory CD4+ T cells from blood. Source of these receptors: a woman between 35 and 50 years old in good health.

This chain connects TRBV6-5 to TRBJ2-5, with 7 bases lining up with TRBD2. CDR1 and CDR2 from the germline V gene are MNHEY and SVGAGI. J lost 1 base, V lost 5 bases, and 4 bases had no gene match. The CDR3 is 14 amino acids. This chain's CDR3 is CASSQSSGQETQYF. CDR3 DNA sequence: TGTGCCAGCAGTCAGTCTAGCGGCCAAGAGACCCAGTACTTC.

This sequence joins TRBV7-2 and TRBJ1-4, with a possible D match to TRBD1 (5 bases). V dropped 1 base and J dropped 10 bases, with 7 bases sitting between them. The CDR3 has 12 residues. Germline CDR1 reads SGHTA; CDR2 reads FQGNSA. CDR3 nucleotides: TGTGCCAGCAGCTTAGTGGGGGGAAAACTGTTTTTT. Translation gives CASSLVGGKLFF.

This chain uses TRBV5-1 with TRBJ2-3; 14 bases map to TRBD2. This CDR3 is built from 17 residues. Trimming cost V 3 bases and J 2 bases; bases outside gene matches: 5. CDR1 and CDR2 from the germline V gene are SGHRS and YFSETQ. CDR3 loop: CASSSRLAGGNTDTQYF. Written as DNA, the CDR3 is TGCGCCAGCAGCTCCCGACTAGCGGGGGGGAACACAGATACGCAGTATTTT. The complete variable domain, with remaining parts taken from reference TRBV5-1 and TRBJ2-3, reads KAGVTQTPRYLIKTRGQQVTLSCSPISGHRSVSWYQQTPGQGLQFLFEYFSETQRNKGNFPGRFSGRQFSNSRSEMNVSTLELGDSALYLCASSSRLAGGNTDTQYFGPGTRLTVL.

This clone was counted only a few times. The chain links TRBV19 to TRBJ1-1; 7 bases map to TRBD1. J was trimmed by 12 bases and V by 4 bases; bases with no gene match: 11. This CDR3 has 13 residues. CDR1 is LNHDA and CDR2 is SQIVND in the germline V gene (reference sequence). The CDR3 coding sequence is TGTGCCAGTAGTAGCCAACGACAGGGAGCAACTTTCTTT. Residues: CASSSQRQGATFF.